This TCR beta chain was recovered during a study of CD8 T cell repertoires and HIV-1 epitope variants. The CDR3 runs 16 residues. The germline CDR1 and CDR2 sequences are LGHNA and YSLEER. The V and J ends lost 0 bases and 8 bases respectively, with 19 bases between them. This clone was counted a few times. Its antigen remains unknown. Data came from immunoSEQ multiplex PCR; TCRdb stores just in-frame clones and leaves some out. The sample contains about 6,000 clones, about three fifths of which appear only once. This chain joins TRBV4-3 and TRBJ1-2, with D perhaps TRBD1 (5 bases). What was sequenced was cultured CD8+ T cells derived from PBMCs. The receptor was isolated from a male donor with HIV. In DNA form, the CDR3 reads TGCGCCAGCAGCCAAGATCTGGAGGCAGGGACCTGGGGCTACACCTTC. Protein: CASSQDLEAGTWGYTF.